This entry describes one T cell receptor beta chain. The data derive from a study of blood T cell repertoires in COVID-19. About the research overall: The origin of the acute and convalescent COVID-19 samples was the United States, Italy and Spain.

The CDR3 loop spans 15 amino acids. Germline CDR1 MNHEY, CDR2 SMNVEV (reference sequence). The J segment lost 7 bases and the V segment lost 7 bases, leaving 11 bases of the junction unmatched. Sequencing used immunoSEQ multiplex PCR; TCRdb keeps in-frame clones, though not all of them. The sample includes 150,000 to 200,000 clones, roughly 84% of them seen just once. The sample comprised PBMCs or T cells enriched from blood (not recorded which). The clonotype was recovered from a young woman who had been exposed to COVID-19. The rearrangement uses TRBV27 and TRBJ2-7, with TRBD2 matching 12 bases. The DNA of the CDR3 is TGTGCCAGCAAGAAAAGACTAGCGGGGGTTCAGGAGCAGTACTTC. The encoded protein is CASKKRLAGVQEQYF.